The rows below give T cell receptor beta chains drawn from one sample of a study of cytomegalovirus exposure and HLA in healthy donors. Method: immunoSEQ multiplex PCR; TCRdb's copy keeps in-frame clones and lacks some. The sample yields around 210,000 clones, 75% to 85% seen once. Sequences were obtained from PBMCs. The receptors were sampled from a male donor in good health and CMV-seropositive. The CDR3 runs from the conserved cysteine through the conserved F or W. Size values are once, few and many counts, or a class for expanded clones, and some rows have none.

CASSFGTDTNTGELFF	TRBV7-2	TRBJ2-2	.
CASSYVGRGQGETQYF	TRBV6-5	TRBJ2-5	.
CASSQSRRESGYTF	TRBV4-3	TRBJ1-2	.
CASSDKVGLALYNEQFF	TRBV6-4	TRBJ2-1	.
CASSPDYYEQYF	TRBV4-3	TRBJ2-7	.
CATGTGWAPNEQFF	TRBV10-1	TRBJ2-1	.
CASNRRDRHYEQYF	TRBV6-5	TRBJ2-7	.
CAIRLPSGNTIYF	TRBV10-3	TRBJ1-3	.
CASSLDSLAGAQETQYF	TRBV5-4	TRBJ2-5	.
CASSFGGDGSYEQYF	TRBV7-9	TRBJ2-7	once
CASSVDGLASEQYF	TRBV9	TRBJ2-7	.
CASSFDGEIYQPQHF	TRBV5-1	TRBJ1-5	.
CASSQRGGSFGDTQYF	TRBV4-3	TRBJ2-3	.
CASSLTIGSKHEQFF	TRBV11-2	TRBJ2-1	.
CASSRSGGPNTGELFF	TRBV4-1	TRBJ2-2	.
CATSSPQGSSTDTQYF	TRBV27	TRBJ2-3	.
CAWSDNTGALETQYF	TRBV30	TRBJ2-5	.
CASSTLRGDETQYF	TRBV7-6	TRBJ2-5	.
CASSLDLTSGRNEQFF	TRBV7-8	TRBJ2-1	.
CACLIGANIREKLFF	TRBV30	TRBJ1-4	.
CASSLRIDEQFF	TRBV11-1	TRBJ2-1	.
CASSLEPTRRQLGNTIYF	TRBV5-1	TRBJ1-3	.
CASSQEAANYGYTF	TRBV4-2	TRBJ1-2	.
CASSPPGTTKGYTF	TRBV7-9	TRBJ1-2	.
CASSKRSGGGTDTQYF	TRBV7-2	TRBJ2-3	.
CASSLLYSAYEQYF	TRBV7-6	TRBJ2-7	few
CASSSRGLADLSSYEQYF	TRBV5-6	TRBJ2-7	.
CASSSRTGRTEAFF	TRBV28	TRBJ1-1	.
CASSSTGSGANVLTF	TRBV7-3	TRBJ2-6	few
CASSLQGAGTEAFF	TRBV7-9	TRBJ1-1	.
CASSLDRPGNSPLHF	TRBV5-6	TRBJ1-6	.
CASNRRQTYNEQFF	TRBV2	TRBJ2-1	.
CASNLGTGAGNTIYF	TRBV6-6	TRBJ1-3	.